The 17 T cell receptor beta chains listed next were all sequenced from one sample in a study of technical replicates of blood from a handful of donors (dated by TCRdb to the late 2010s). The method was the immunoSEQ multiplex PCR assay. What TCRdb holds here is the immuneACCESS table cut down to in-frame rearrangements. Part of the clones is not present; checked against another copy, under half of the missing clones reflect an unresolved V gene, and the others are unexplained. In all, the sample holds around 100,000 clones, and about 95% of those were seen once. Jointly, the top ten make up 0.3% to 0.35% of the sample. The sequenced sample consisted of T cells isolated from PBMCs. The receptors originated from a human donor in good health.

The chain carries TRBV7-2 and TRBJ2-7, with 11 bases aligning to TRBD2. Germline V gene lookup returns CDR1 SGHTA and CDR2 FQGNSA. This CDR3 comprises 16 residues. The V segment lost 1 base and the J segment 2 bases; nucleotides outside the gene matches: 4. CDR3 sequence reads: CASSLEGTSGTYEQYF. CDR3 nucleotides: TGTGCCAGCAGCTTAGAAGGGACTAGCGGAACCTACGAGCAGTACTTC.

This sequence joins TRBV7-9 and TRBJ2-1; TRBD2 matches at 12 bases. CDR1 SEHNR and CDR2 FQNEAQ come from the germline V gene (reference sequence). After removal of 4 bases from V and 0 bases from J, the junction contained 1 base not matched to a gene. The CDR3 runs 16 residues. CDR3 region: CASSSTSGSSYNEQFF. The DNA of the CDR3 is TGTGCCAGCAGCTCGACTAGCGGGAGCTCCTACAATGAGCAGTTCTTC.

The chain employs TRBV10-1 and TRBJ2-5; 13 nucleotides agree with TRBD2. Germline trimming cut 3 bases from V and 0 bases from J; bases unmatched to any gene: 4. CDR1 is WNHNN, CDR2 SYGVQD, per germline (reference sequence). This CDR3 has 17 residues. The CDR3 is CASSDRTSGSDQETQYF. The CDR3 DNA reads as TGCGCCAGCAGTGACCGGACTAGCGGGAGTGACCAAGAGACCCAGTACTTC.

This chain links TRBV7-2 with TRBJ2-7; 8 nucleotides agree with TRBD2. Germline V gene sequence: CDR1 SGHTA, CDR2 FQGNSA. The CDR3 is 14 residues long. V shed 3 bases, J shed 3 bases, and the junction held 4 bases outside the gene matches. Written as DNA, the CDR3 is TGTGCCAGCAGCTTCGGACTAGCTGGCTACGAGCAGTACTTC. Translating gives CASSFGLAGYEQYF.

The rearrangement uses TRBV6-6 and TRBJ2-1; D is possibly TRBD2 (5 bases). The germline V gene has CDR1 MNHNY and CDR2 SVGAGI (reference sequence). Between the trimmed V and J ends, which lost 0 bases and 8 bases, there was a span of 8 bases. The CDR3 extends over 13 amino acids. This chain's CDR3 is CASSYSRVDEQFF. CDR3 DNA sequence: TGTGCCAGCAGTTACTCGAGGGTCGATGAGCAGTTCTTC.

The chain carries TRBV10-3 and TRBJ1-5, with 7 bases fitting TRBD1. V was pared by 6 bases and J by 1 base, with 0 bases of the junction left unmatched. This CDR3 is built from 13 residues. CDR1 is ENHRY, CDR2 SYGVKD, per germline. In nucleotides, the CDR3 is TGTGCCATCAGGACAGGGAGCAATCAGCCCCAGCATTTT. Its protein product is CAIRTGSNQPQHF.

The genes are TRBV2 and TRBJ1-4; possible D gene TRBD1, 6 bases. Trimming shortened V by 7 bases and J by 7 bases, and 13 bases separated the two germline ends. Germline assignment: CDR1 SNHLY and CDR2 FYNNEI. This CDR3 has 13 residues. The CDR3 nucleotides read TGTGCCAGCAAGAGGGACATTGGTGAAAAACTGTTTTTT. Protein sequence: CASKRDIGEKLFF. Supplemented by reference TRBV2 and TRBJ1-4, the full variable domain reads EPEVTQTPSHQVTQMGQEVILRCVPISNHLYFYWYRQILGQKVEFLVSFYNNEISEKSEIFDDQFSVERPDGSNFTLKIRSTKLEDSAMYFCASKRDIGEKLFFGSGTQLSVL.

The CDR3 spells CASSTSGTLYEQYF. CDR3 DNA: TGTGCCAGCTCCACTAGCGGGACCTTATACGAGCAGTACTTC. The chain combines TRBV6-6 with TRBJ2-7; 10 nucleotides match TRBD2. CDR3 length equals 14 residues. Germline V gives CDR1 MNHNY, CDR2 SVGAGI (reference sequence). Losses at the gene ends were 8 bases for V and 4 bases for J; bases not matched to a gene: 8.

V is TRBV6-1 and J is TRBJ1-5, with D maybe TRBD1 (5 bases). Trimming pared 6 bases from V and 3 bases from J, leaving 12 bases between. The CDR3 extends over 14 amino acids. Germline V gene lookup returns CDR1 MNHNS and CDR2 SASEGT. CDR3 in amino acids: CASRNIGDNQPQHF. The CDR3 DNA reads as TGTGCCAGCAGAAACATAGGGGACAATCAGCCCCAGCATTTT.

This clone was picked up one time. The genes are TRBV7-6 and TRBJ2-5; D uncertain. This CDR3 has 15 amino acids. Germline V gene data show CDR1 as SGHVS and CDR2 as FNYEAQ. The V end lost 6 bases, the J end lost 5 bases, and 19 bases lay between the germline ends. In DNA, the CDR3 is TGTGCCAGCAGGGAAGTGGCTAGTAGGTGGGAGACCCAGTACTTC. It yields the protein CASREVASRWETQYF.

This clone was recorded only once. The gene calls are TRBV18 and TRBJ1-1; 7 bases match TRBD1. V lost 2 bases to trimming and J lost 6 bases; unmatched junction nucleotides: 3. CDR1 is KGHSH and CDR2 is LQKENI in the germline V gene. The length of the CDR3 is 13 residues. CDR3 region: CASSPLDRAEAFF. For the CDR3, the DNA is TGTGCCAGCTCACCATTAGACAGGGCTGAAGCTTTCTTT.

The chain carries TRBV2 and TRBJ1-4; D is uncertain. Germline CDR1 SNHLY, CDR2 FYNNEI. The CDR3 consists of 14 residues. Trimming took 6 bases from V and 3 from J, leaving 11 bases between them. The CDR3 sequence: CASRRAGANEKLFF. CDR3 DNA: TGTGCCAGCAGACGGGCCGGGGCTAATGAAAAACTGTTTTTT.

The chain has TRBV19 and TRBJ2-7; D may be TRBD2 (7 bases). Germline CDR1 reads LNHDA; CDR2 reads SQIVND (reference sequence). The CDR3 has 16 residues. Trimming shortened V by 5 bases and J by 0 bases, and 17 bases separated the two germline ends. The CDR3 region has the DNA TGTGCCAGTAGTTGGACGGGGGGCGGATCCTCCTACGAGCAGTACTTC. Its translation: CASSWTGGGSSYEQYF. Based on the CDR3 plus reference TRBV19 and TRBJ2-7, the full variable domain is DGGITQSPKYLFRKEGQNVTLSCEQNLNHDAMYWYRQDPGQGLRLIYYSQIVNDFQKGDIAEGYSVSREKKESFPLTVTSAQKNPTAFYLCASSWTGGGSSYEQYFGPGTRLTVT.

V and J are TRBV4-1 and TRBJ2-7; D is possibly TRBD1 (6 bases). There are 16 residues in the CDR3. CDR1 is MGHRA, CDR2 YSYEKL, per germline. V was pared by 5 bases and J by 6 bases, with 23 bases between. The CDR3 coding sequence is TGCGCCAGCAGCGCCCCCCAGGGGAGTGGGATCCTCGAGCAGTACTTC. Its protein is CASSAPQGSGILEQYF.

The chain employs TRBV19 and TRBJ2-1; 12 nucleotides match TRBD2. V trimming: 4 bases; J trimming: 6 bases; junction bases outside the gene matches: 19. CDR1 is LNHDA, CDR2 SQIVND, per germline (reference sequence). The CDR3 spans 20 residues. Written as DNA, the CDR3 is TGTGCCAGTAGTACCCCGATAGGGCATTCTCCGGGACTAGCGGGCAATGAGCAGTTCTTC. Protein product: CASSTPIGHSPGLAGNEQFF. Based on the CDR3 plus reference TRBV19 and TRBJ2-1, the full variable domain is DGGITQSPKYLFRKEGQNVTLSCEQNLNHDAMYWYRQDPGQGLRLIYYSQIVNDFQKGDIAEGYSVSREKKESFPLTVTSAQKNPTAFYLCASSTPIGHSPGLAGNEQFFGPGTRLTVL.

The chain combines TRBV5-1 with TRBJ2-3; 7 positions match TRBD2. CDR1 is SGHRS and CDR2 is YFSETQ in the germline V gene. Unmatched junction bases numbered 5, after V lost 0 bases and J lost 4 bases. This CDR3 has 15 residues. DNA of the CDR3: TGCGCCAGCAGCTTGGTAGGCGGGAGCGCAGATACGCAGTATTTT. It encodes CASSLVGGSADTQYF.

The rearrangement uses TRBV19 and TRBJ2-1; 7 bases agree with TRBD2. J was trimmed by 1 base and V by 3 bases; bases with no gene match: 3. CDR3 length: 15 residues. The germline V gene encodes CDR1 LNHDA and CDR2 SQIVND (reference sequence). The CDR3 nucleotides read TGTGCCAGTAGTATGGGGAGGGGTTCCTACAATGAGCAGTTCTTC. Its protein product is CASSMGRGSYNEQFF.